The 30 T cell receptor beta chains below come from one sample, sequenced in a study of regulatory T cells in long-lasting Graves disease. Researchers made TCR beta libraries by using iRepertoire HTBI primers and running Arm-PCR on CDR3 regions. Using its own MiXCR run on the multiplex PCR reads, TCRdb lists one record per CDR3 protein. The profile shows some 330,000 distinct CDR3 sequences, 20% to 25% of them singletons. Noted time point: persistent/refractory GD, antithyroid drugs over 5 years with positive TRAb. PBMC RNA served as the TCR library source. Source: peripheral blood mononuclear cells (PBMCs), taken when the disease was refractory, from a patient treated with antithyroid drugs. The receptors here all came from a woman aged 40 to 50 with Graves disease.

This clonotype was recorded many times. V gene TRBV29-1 combines with J gene TRBJ1-2; 7 bases line up with TRBD1. This CDR3 region has 12 residues. With 4 bases clipped from V and 5 bases from J, the junction kept 4 bases outside the gene matches. Germline V gene lookup returns CDR1 SQVTM and CDR2 ANQGSEA. CDR3 bases: TGCAGCGTTGCCCAACAGGGGTATGGCTACACCTTC. It yields the protein CSVAQQGYGYTF.

This clonotype was seen repeatedly, ten times or more. The V gene is TRBV2, the J gene TRBJ2-7, with TRBD1 identical over 7 bases. The CDR3 is 15 amino acids. The ends lost 5 bases at V and 0 bases at J; junction bases unmatched: 7. CDR1 is SNHLY, CDR2 FYNNEI, per germline. CDR3 sequence (DNA): TGTGCCAGCAGTTACACCGGGACAGTCTCCTACGAGCAGTACTTC. The encoded protein is CASSYTGTVSYEQYF.

The chain combines TRBV19 with TRBJ2-2, with 7 positions matching TRBD1. The V segment lost 5 bases and the J segment 0 bases; nucleotides outside the gene matches: 9. The germline V gene encodes CDR1 LNHDA and CDR2 SQIVND (reference sequence). The CDR3 length is 17 residues. The CDR3: CASSSIYGTANTGELFF. Here the CDR3 DNA reads TGTGCCAGTAGTTCGATCTACGGGACAGCGAACACCGGGGAGCTGTTTTTT. The whole variable domain, filled in from reference TRBV19 and TRBJ2-2, reads DGGITQSPKYLFRKEGQNVTLSCEQNLNHDAMYWYRQDPGQGLRLIYYSQIVNDFQKGDIAEGYSVSREKKESFPLTVTSAQKNPTAFYLCASSSIYGTANTGELFFGEGSRLTVL.

With respect to this clonotype: The germline gene is not matched at one end of the junction; a read error may be the cause. V and J are TRBV7-2 and TRBJ1-1; 8 nucleotides align to TRBD1. The CDR3 is 15 amino acids. Germline values: CDR1 SGHTA, CDR2 FQGNSA. The CDR3 DNA reads TGCGCCAGCAGCCCCGGGACAGGACCCAACACTGAAGCTTTCTTT. Translated: CASSPGTGPNTEAFF.

This clonotype was detected only a few times. The V gene is TRBV5-1, the J gene TRBJ2-7, with D perhaps TRBD1 (6 bases). The germline gives CDR1 SGHRS, CDR2 YFSETQ. The CDR3 extends over 17 amino acids. Trimming left V 4 bases short and J 4 bases short, with 24 bases between. CDR3 protein: CASSENRATAYLYEQYF. CDR3 DNA: TGCGCCAGCAGCGAGAACAGGGCAACGGCTTATTTGTACGAGCAGTACTTC.

The rearrangement joins TRBV9 to TRBJ2-1, with D perhaps assigned TRBD1 or TRBD2 (6 bases each). Germline V gene lookup returns CDR1 SGDLS and CDR2 YYNGEE. V was pared by 3 bases and J by 4 bases, with 14 bases between. The CDR3 consists of 15 residues. The CDR3 protein is CASSEGGTPYNEQFF. In DNA, the CDR3 is TGTGCCAGCAGCGAAGGAGGGACACCTTACAATGAGCAGTTCTTC.

This clonotype was observed many times. The CDR3 region has the DNA TGTGCCACCAGCAGTTCTGCAACTAATGAAAAACTGTTTTTT. Protein: CATSSSATNEKLFF. The chain recombines TRBV15 with TRBJ1-4; no definite D call. Trimming stripped 3 bases from V and 0 bases from J, with 5 bases between. The CDR3 consists of 14 residues. CDR1 and CDR2 from the germline V gene are LNHNV and YYDKDF (reference sequence).

This clonotype has just one count. The gene calls are TRBV4-1 and TRBJ2-3; 14 nucleotides line up with TRBD2. This CDR3 is 18 amino acids long. Germline V gives CDR1 MGHRA, CDR2 YSYEKL. The V gene end was trimmed by 0 bases and the J gene end by 4 bases; junction bases not matched to a gene: 6. This chain's CDR3 is CASSQEVGLAGASDTQYF. For the CDR3, the DNA is TGCGCCAGCAGCCAAGAAGTGGGACTAGCGGGAGCATCAGATACGCAGTATTTT.

This clonotype was detected ten times or more. This CDR3 reads CASSAINYGYTF. The CDR3 DNA reads TGTGCCAGCAGTGCCATTAACTATGGCTACACCTTC. V is TRBV6-1 and J is TRBJ1-2; D not certain. The V gene lost 4 bases and the J gene lost 1 base, with 4 bases spanning the gap. This CDR3 spans 12 amino acids. The germline gives CDR1 MNHNS, CDR2 SASEGT.

Concerning this clonotype itself: Since the CDR3 does not end with the conserved phenylalanine or tryptophan, this likely comes from a read error. The limits of the CDR3 on the DNA are not certain, so only TCRdb's listed CDR3 is given. V and J are TRBV6-1 and TRBJ2-7; the D call of TRBD2 is as the table states it, not checked on the DNA. From germline, CDR1 is MNHNS and CDR2 SASEGT. Counting both end residues, the CDR3 totals 12 amino acids. CDR3 loop: CASSTRKVDPYL.

The chain combines TRBV9 with TRBJ1-6; 8 bases are a match to TRBD1. The CDR3 spans 17 residues. The V gene's germline CDR1 is SGDLS and CDR2 YYNGEE. Trimming at V came to 4 bases and at J to 11 bases, leaving 17 bases not matched to a gene. CDR3: CASSFTGTGFTGPPLHF. The CDR3 region has the DNA TGTGCCAGCAGCTTTACCGGGACAGGATTTACAGGACCACCCCTCCACTTT.

Remarks on this clonotype: A clone one base away is much larger, so this may be a read error. The V and J genes are TRBV2 and TRBJ1-2, with 10 bases identical to TRBD1. V lost 7 bases, J lost 2 bases, and 7 bases stayed unmatched. The CDR3 is 15 amino acids. CDR1 is SNHLY and CDR2 is FYNNEI in the germline V gene. The CDR3 nucleotides read TGTGCCAGCAATCCCGGGGACAGGGGAAACTATGGCTACACCTTC. Translation gives CASNPGDRGNYGYTF.

This clonotype was found many times. The gene calls are TRBV11-2 and TRBJ2-7, with 9 bases fitting TRBD1. Looked up from germline, CDR1 is SGHAT and CDR2 is FQNNGV. Unmatched junction bases numbered 7, after V lost 1 base and J lost 6 bases. The CDR3 is 15 amino acids. The CDR3 reads CASSLAGTGSTEQYF. CDR3 bases: TGTGCCAGCAGCTTAGCGGGGACAGGGAGTACCGAGCAGTACTTC.

There are many counts of this clonotype. V gene TRBV28 combines with J gene TRBJ2-2; the match to TRBD1 covers 9 bases. The CDR3 extends over 15 amino acids. CDR1 is MDHEN and CDR2 is SYDVKM in the germline V gene. Trimming cost V 4 bases and J 5 bases; bases outside gene matches: 5. CDR3 DNA: TGTGCCAGCAGTTCCCCCGGGACAGGGACCGGGGAGCTGTTTTTT. The encoded protein is CASSSPGTGTGELFF.

CDR3 in amino acids: CASSVGASGSYEQYF. CDR3 coding DNA: TGTGCCAGCAGCGTAGGGGCTAGCGGGTCCTACGAGCAGTACTTC. This chain uses TRBV9 with TRBJ2-7; 8 bases match TRBD2. The V segment lost 0 bases and the J segment 1 base; nucleotides outside the gene matches: 3. This CDR3 contains 15 residues. Germline values: CDR1 SGDLS, CDR2 YYNGEE.

V and J are TRBV10-1 and TRBJ2-2; 7 positions match TRBD1. There are 13 residues in the CDR3. V gave up 4 bases and J gave up 10 bases; unmatched junction bases: 6. Germline V gives CDR1 WNHNN, CDR2 SYGVQD (reference sequence). CDR3 sequence (DNA): TGCGCCAGCAGTGCGGACAGGCAACAGGAGCTGTTTTTT. Translating it yields CASSADRQQELFF.

This clonotype has at least ten counts. The J gene is TRBJ1-1, the V gene TRBV12-3 or TRBV12-4; no clear D gene. Trimming shortened V by 8 bases and J by 1 base, and 11 bases separated the two germline ends. The length of the CDR3 is 13 residues. In DNA form, the CDR3 reads TGTGCCAGCCTAAAAGCATGGAACACTGAAGCTTTCTTT. Its translation is CASLKAWNTEAFF.

As concerns this clonotype: Just one base apart from a much larger clone, this may be a read error. The rearrangement links TRBV27 to TRBJ2-7; 10 nucleotides agree with TRBD1. The CDR3 extends over 15 amino acids. The germline V gene has CDR1 MNHEY and CDR2 SMNVEV (reference sequence). CDR3 DNA sequence: TGTGCCAGCAGTTTAGCCGGGACAGGGGAATACGGGCAGTACTTC. It specifies CASSLAGTGEYGQYF.

This clonotype was seen many times. The rearrangement uses TRBV12-3 or TRBV12-4 and TRBJ1-5; 8 bases are a match to TRBD1. V lost 6 bases, J lost 5 bases, and 3 bases stayed unmatched. The CDR3 spans 13 residues. The CDR3 reads CASSPQGDQPQHF. CDR3 bases: TGTGCCAGCAGCCCACAGGGGGATCAGCCCCAGCATTTT.

The CDR3 protein is CASSYFRETQYF. The CDR3 DNA reads as TGTGCCAGCAGTTACTTTAGGGAGACCCAGTACTTC. This chain links TRBV6-5 with TRBJ2-5; no reliable D call. This CDR3 is 12 amino acids long. Germline V gene data show CDR1 as MNHEY and CDR2 as SVGAGI. Between the trimmed V and J ends, which lost 1 base and 5 bases, there was a span of 5 bases.

This clonotype occurred a few times. The chain combines TRBV5-1 with TRBJ1-2, with 10 bases fitting TRBD1. Germline lookup yields CDR1 SGHRS and CDR2 YFSETQ. This CDR3 contains 15 residues. V was pared by 5 bases and J by 5 bases, with 9 bases of the junction left unmatched. The CDR3 spells CASRPLGQGTYGYTF. DNA of the CDR3: TGCGCCAGCAGGCCCTTGGGACAGGGGACTTATGGCTACACCTTC.

This sequence joins TRBV19 and TRBJ1-2, with D tentatively TRBD1 (6 bases). Germline V lookup: CDR1 LNHDA, CDR2 SQIVND (reference sequence). There are 11 residues in the CDR3. V shed 7 bases and J shed 8 bases, with 11 bases lying between them. In nucleotides, the CDR3 is TGTGCCAGTAAGACAGGAGGAGGCTACACCTTC. Its translation: CASKTGGGYTF.

The chain combines TRBV7-9 with TRBJ1-1; 11 bases line up with TRBD1. Germline V gene sequence: CDR1 SEHNR, CDR2 FQNEAQ (reference sequence). Germline trimming cut 5 bases from V and 0 bases from J; bases unmatched to any gene: 5. The CDR3 has 16 amino acids. The CDR3 sequence: CASSPRTGGVNTEAFF. The CDR3 DNA is TGTGCCAGCAGCCCGCGGACAGGGGGCGTGAACACTGAAGCTTTCTTT.

This clonotype has a handful of counts. The chain is built from TRBV6-1 and TRBJ1-5; D remains ambiguous. Trimming pared 3 bases from V and 4 bases from J, leaving 13 bases between. The CDR3 is 15 amino acids. The germline V gene has CDR1 MNHNS and CDR2 SASEGT. The CDR3 protein is CASSDYSSLNQPQHF. CDR3 bases: TGTGCCAGCAGTGATTACAGTAGTTTGAATCAGCCCCAGCATTTT.

To note about this clonotype: A much larger clone lies a single base off, so this may be a read error. This CDR3 fails to terminate in the conserved phenylalanine or tryptophan, so it likely reflects a read error. The chain recombines TRBV29-1 with TRBJ1-2; D ambiguous. This CDR3 has 13 amino acids. V was cut by 3 bases and J by 6 bases, with 14 bases left in between. The germline CDR1 and CDR2 sequences are SQVTM and ANQGSEA. The CDR3 sequence is CSVDGRGLDGYTS. The DNA for the CDR3 is TGCAGCGTTGACGGGCGGGGTTTGGATGGCTACACCTCC.

This clonotype was detected only a few times. Just one base apart from a much larger clone, this may be a read error. The chain uses TRBV6-1 and TRBJ1-5, with D possibly being TRBD1 (5 bases). Germline V gene sequence: CDR1 MNHNS, CDR2 SASEGT. This CDR3 has 15 residues. V gave up 4 bases and J gave up 9 bases, with 19 bases separating them. CDR3 sequence: CASSGSTEHLSPQHF. In DNA, the CDR3 is TGTGCCAGCAGTGGCTCGACAGAGCACCTTTCGCCCCAGCATTTT.

In this sample, this clonotype turned up many times. The chain links TRBV28 to TRBJ1-5; D is unresolved. This CDR3 comprises 13 residues. Germline V gene sequence: CDR1 MDHEN, CDR2 SYDVKM. The V and J ends lost 7 bases and 0 bases respectively, with 7 bases between them. The CDR3 loop reads CASNVNSNQPQHF. The CDR3 DNA reads as TGTGCCAGCAACGTGAATAGCAATCAGCCCCAGCATTTT.

This rearrangement joins TRBV7-9 to TRBJ1-2; no firm D call. The CDR3 spans 14 residues. The V gene lost 1 base and the J gene lost 3 bases, with 9 bases spanning the gap. Germline V lookup: CDR1 SEHNR, CDR2 FQNEAQ (reference sequence). The CDR3 reads CASSLVGSDYGYTF. Here the CDR3 DNA reads TGTGCCAGCAGCTTAGTCGGGAGCGACTATGGCTACACCTTC.

V usage is TRBV20-1 and J usage is TRBJ1-1; no firm D call. Germline V gene sequence: CDR1 DFQATT, CDR2 SNEGSKA (reference sequence). The CDR3 length is 14 residues. Deletions cut 4 bases from V and 3 bases from J, with 15 bases between. As DNA, the CDR3 is TGCAGTGCTATGAGCGGAAGGGTGTACACTGAAGCTTTCTTT. Its protein is CSAMSGRVYTEAFF.

The rearrangement joins TRBV7-2 to TRBJ1-2; 7 positions agree with TRBD1. The length of the CDR3 is 14 residues. Losses at the gene ends were 6 bases for V and 7 bases for J; bases not matched to a gene: 11. Germline CDR1 and CDR2: SGHTA and FQGNSA. CDR3 sequence (DNA): TGTGCCAGCAGTCCTATGACAGGGAGTTCTGGCTACACCTTC. Protein sequence: CASSPMTGSSGYTF. Combining the CDR3 with reference TRBV7-2 and TRBJ1-2 gives the whole variable domain GAGVSQSPSNKVTEKGKDVELRCDPISGHTALYWYRQSLGQGLEFLIYFQGNSAPDKSGLPSDRFSAERTGGSVSTLTIQRTQQEDSAVYLCASSPMTGSSGYTFGSGTRLTVV.